The rows below give T cell receptor beta chains drawn from one sample of a study of cytomegalovirus exposure and HLA in healthy donors. The table came from immunoSEQ multiplex PCR; TCRdb's copy has only in-frame clones and leaves some out. Of some 110,000 clones listed, around 80% are singletons. Input material: PBMCs. All receptors derive from a man under 40 in good health and CMV-seropositive. Each CDR3 is given with its conserved first and last residue. D genes are given only for firm matches. Size tells how often a clone was seen (once, few, many) or the class of an expanded clone, and some rows leave it out.

>.|.|12|TRBJ2-7|TRBV11-3
TGTGCCAGCAGTCGGGGATCCTACGAGCAGTACTTC
CASSRGSYEQYF
>once|.|18|TRBJ1-1|TRBV7-9
TGTTCCAGCAGTCATGGGTCGGGGAGGTCTTATACGAACACTGAAGCTTTCTTT
CSSSHGSGRSYTNTEAFF
>few|TRBD2|15|TRBJ2-1|TRBV11-1
TGTGCCAGCAGCTCACTAGCGGGAGGCTACAATGAGCAGTTCTTC
CASSSLAGGYNEQFF
>.|.|11|TRBJ2-7|TRBV14
TGTGCCAGCAGCCCCGGGTACGAGCAGTACTTC
CASSPGYEQYF
>.|TRBD2|17|TRBJ2-3|TRBV4-1
TGCGCCAGCAGCCAACGAGGGACTAGCGGGATTGGAGATACGCAGTATTTT
CASSQRGTSGIGDTQYF
>.|TRBD2|13|TRBJ2-7|TRBV10-3
TGTGCCATCAGGAGCGGGGGGGCCTACGAGCAGTACTTC
CAIRSGGAYEQYF
>once|.|13|TRBJ2-2|TRBV4-1
TGCGCCAGCAGCCCCCGTCGTGTAGGGGAGCTGTTTTTT
CASSPRRVGELFF
>.|.|15|TRBJ1-1|TRBV4-3
TGCGCCAGCAGGCAAGAGAGAGTTCTGAACACTGAAGCTTTCTTT
CASRQERVLNTEAFF
>.|.|17|TRBJ1-3|TRBV4-2
TGTGCCAGCAGCCAAGTAGCCACGGAGAGCTCTGGAAACACCATATATTTT
CASSQVATESSGNTIYF
>.|TRBD1|13|TRBJ1-2|TRBV27
TGTGCCAGCGTCAAGACAGGGGGAGGTGGCTACACCTTC
CASVKTGGGGYTF
>once|.|15|TRBJ2-1|TRBV7-3
TGTGCCAGCAGCTTATATACAGGGCTTTACAATGAGCAGTTCTTC
CASSLYTGLYNEQFF
>once|.|13|TRBJ2-7|TRBV11-2
TGTGCCAGCAGCGGGAAGCGGACCTACGAGCAGTACTTC
CASSGKRTYEQYF
>.|.|16|TRBJ2-1|TRBV4-3
TGCGCCAGCAGCCCTCTGGGGACACGGTCCTACAATGAGCAGTTCTTC
CASSPLGTRSYNEQFF
>.|TRBD1|14|TRBJ2-3|TRBV7-7
TGTGCTAGCAGCTTAGAGGGGGCATCAGATACGCAGTATTTT
CASSLEGASDTQYF
>.|.|15|TRBJ1-2|TRBV6-5
TGTGCCAGCAGATCTCCCCGGGGTGAGGACTATGGCTACACCTTC
CASRSPRGEDYGYTF
>.|.|13|TRBJ2-7|TRBV6-5
TGTGCCAGCAGCTCCGGGGGTTGGTACGAGCAGTACTTC
CASSSGGWYEQYF
>.|.|15|TRBJ2-6|TRBV5-1
TGCGCCAGCAGCTTACAGGCGACGGGGGCCAACGTCCTGACTTTC
CASSLQATGANVLTF
>.|TRBD1|13|TRBJ1-1|TRBV6-1
TGTGCCAGCAGCGAAACAGGGGCCACTGAAGCTTTCTTT
CASSETGATEAFF
>few|TRBD1|14|TRBJ1-2|TRBV5-1
TGCGCCAGCAGCTTGGTTTTAGGGGGCGGCGGCTACACCTTC
CASSLVLGGGGYTF
>once|TRBD2|15|TRBJ2-7|TRBV7-2
TGTGCCAGCAGCTTAAAGAGGGAGGGCCAAAGCGAGCAGTACTTC
CASSLKREGQSEQYF
>.|TRBD1|15|TRBJ1-1|TRBV19
TGTGCCAGTATTAACGGACAGGCCCAAATCCGTGAAGCTTTCTTT
CASINGQAQIREAFF
>.|TRBD1|14|TRBJ1-1|TRBV18
TGTGCCAGCTCACCCTTGACAGGGAAACCTGAAGCTTTCTTT
CASSPLTGKPEAFF
>once|.|14|TRBJ1-5|TRBV9
TGTGCCAGCAGCAAGGACAGTTTTGCTCAGCCCCAGCATTTT
CASSKDSFAQPQHF
>.|TRBD1|17|TRBJ1-1|TRBV10-1
TGCGCCAACAAAGACAGGGGGCGCGGAACGGGGAACACTGAAGCTTTCTTT
CANKDRGRGTGNTEAFF
>.|.|18|TRBJ1-5|TRBV15
TGTGCCACCAGCTTGCGGGGGGCCGTGGCGCGGAGCAATCAGCCCCAGCATTTT
CATSLRGAVARSNQPQHF
>.|.|12|TRBJ1-6|TRBV27
TGTGCCAGCAGTGGTCCGGGGGGCCCCCTCCACTTT
CASSGPGGPLHF
>.|.|18|TRBJ1-2|TRBV7-9
TGTGCCAGCAGCTTAGCCGAGGTCGTGTTTAGTAGTAACTATGGCTACACCTTC
CASSLAEVVFSSNYGYTF
>.|TRBD2|14|TRBJ2-3|TRBV9
TGTGCCAGCACCTTAGCGGGGACCACAGATACGCAGTATTTT
CASTLAGTTDTQYF
>few|TRBD1|13|TRBJ1-1|TRBV5-1
TGCGCCAGCAGCTTGTCTTGGGACAGTGAAGCTTTCTTT
CASSLSWDSEAFF
>.|TRBD1|13|TRBJ2-5|TRBV2
TGTGCCACGGGGGGACAGGGTCAAGAGACCCAGTACTTC
CATGGQGQETQYF
>.|TRBD1|14|TRBJ2-5|TRBV7-6
TGTGCCAGCAGCTTAAAGGCAGGGGGCGGATTCCAGTACTTC
CASSLKAGGGFQYF
>once|.|13|TRBJ1-1|TRBV4-3
TGCGCCAGCAGCCATCCGGAGGGGACTGAAGCTTTCTTT
CASSHPEGTEAFF
>.|.|15|TRBJ1-2|TRBV7-9
TGTGCCAGCAGCTCCGGGGGGAAGTTGAACTATGGCTACACCTTC
CASSSGGKLNYGYTF
>.|TRBD2|17|TRBJ2-1|TRBV4-3
TGCGCCAGCAGCCAATTACGGACTAGCGGGAGTTGGTATGAGCAGTTCTTC
CASSQLRTSGSWYEQFF
>few|.|15|TRBJ2-4|TRBV15
TGTGCCACCAGCACGGACAGACTAGCCAAAAACATTCAGTACTTC
CATSTDRLAKNIQYF
>few|TRBD1|13|TRBJ2-5|TRBV11-3
TGTGCCAGCCGTTGGGACAGGGTAGAGACCCAGTACTTC
CASRWDRVETQYF
>.|.|14|TRBJ2-1|TRBV6-1
TGTGCCAGCAGTGAAGCGGGGGGGCACAATGAGCAGTTCTTC
CASSEAGGHNEQFF
>few|.|15|TRBJ1-2|TRBV9
TGTGCCAGCAGCCCGCGTTCGGGGCAGGGGTATGGCTACACCTTC
CASSPRSGQGYGYTF
>.|.|14|TRBJ2-7|TRBV5-1
TGCGCCAGCAGCTTATCGGGGGTCTCCTACGAGCAGTACTTC
CASSLSGVSYEQYF
>.|.|15|TRBJ1-1|TRBV7-3
TGTGCCAGCAGCCCCGGGAGGCAAGGCAGCACTGAAGCTTTCTTT
CASSPGRQGSTEAFF
>.|TRBD1|15|TRBJ2-2|TRBV5-1
TGCGCCAGCAGCACAGGGACAGAGGGCACCGGGGAGCTGTTTTTT
CASSTGTEGTGELFF
>once|TRBD2|15|TRBJ2-1|TRBV5-6
TGTGCCAGCAGCTCCATCAGCGGGAGGACGGATGAGCAGTTCTTC
CASSSISGRTDEQFF
>.|.|15|TRBJ1-1|TRBV7-9
TGTGCCAGCAGCTTAGGATCTAGCAGAGACACTGAAGCTTTCTTT
CASSLGSSRDTEAFF
>.|.|13|TRBJ2-5|TRBV5-1
TGCGCCAGCAGCTTTAGCGGTGAAGAGACCCAGTACTTC
CASSFSGEETQYF
>.|TRBD1|14|TRBJ1-2|TRBV5-5
TGTGCCAGCAGCTTATCAGGGGGCGCGGTTGGCTACACCTTC
CASSLSGGAVGYTF